The 22 T cell receptor beta chains in this list originate from one sample, sequenced in a study of blood T cell repertoires in COVID-19. Profiled with immunoSEQ multiplex PCR; TCRdb holds only in-frame clones, not every one. The sample shows 75,000 to 95,000 clones, roughly 89% of them seen only once. Sequenced: peripheral blood. These TCRs come from a man aged 60 to 69 with acute or convalescent COVID-19.

This chain links TRBV29-1 with TRBJ1-2, with TRBD1 identical over 7 bases. Trimming cost V 7 bases and J 1 base; bases outside gene matches: 3. Germline V gene data show CDR1 as SQVTM and CDR2 as ANQGSEA. The CDR3 consists of 12 residues. In nucleotides, the CDR3 is TGCAGCGCCCGGGACAGTAACTATGGCTACACCTTC. This gives the protein CSARDSNYGYTF.

The table lists this clone with a count of one. This chain joins TRBV3-1 (or the pseudogene TRBV3-2) and TRBJ1-5, with TRBD1 as a possible D gene (5 bases). The germline V gene has CDR1 LGHDT and CDR2 YNNKEL (reference sequence). V lost 4 bases, J lost 2 bases, and 12 bases lay in between. The CDR3 loop spans 15 amino acids. CDR3 region: CASSRGGNGNQPQHF. CDR3 in DNA: TGTGCCAGCAGCCGGGGGGGGAACGGCAATCAGCCCCAGCATTTT.

Only a few counts were recorded for this clone. This specimen includes other DNA sequences encoding the same CDR3. The chain has TRBV4-3 and TRBJ1-5, with 9 bases identical to TRBD1. V shed 3 bases and J 6 bases; nucleotides not matched to a gene: 6. Germline-derived CDR1 and CDR2 are LGHNA and YSLEER. The CDR3 extends over 15 amino acids. Here the CDR3 reads CASSQDRGSAQPQHF. As DNA, the CDR3 is TGCGCCAGCAGCCAGGACAGGGGTTCTGCTCAGCCCCAGCATTTT.

The rearrangement uses TRBV7-5 and TRBJ1-5; the table names TRBD1, a call not compared with the DNA. TRBV7-5 represents a pseudogene. The CDR3 is made up of 18 amino acids. This CDR3 reads CARSTDRGRRGINQPQHF. The CDR3 region has the DNA TGTGCCAGAAGTACAGACAGGGGGAGGAGAGGGATCAATCAGCCCCAGCATTTT.

The chain couples TRBV19 to TRBJ1-3, with 10 bases lining up with TRBD1. The CDR3 is made up of 15 amino acids. CDR1 and CDR2 from the germline V gene are LNHDA and SQIVND (reference sequence). The J segment lost 5 bases and the V segment lost 6 bases, leaving 7 bases of the junction unmatched. CDR3 coding DNA: TGTGCCAGTAGCTCGACAGGGGGCGGAAGAAACACCATATATTTT. Protein sequence: CASSSTGGGRNTIYF.

The chain links TRBV6-1 to TRBJ2-5, with D uncertain. The CDR3 is 13 residues long. The germline CDR1 and CDR2 sequences are MNHNS and SASEGT. Trimming cost V 3 bases and J 5 bases, with 10 bases left between them. The CDR3 DNA follows: TGTGCCAGCAGTGATGACCCGAGGGAGACCCAGTACTTC. It translates to CASSDDPRETQYF.

The rearrangement uses TRBV2 and TRBJ1-4; D not certain. The CDR3 sequence is 14 residues long. Germline V gene data show CDR1 as SNHLY and CDR2 as FYNNEI. The ends were cut back, 6 bases at V and 0 bases at J, with 8 bases in the middle. CDR3 sequence: CASRVRATNEKLFF. The DNA for the CDR3 is TGTGCCAGCAGAGTCCGAGCAACTAATGAAAAACTGTTTTTT.

The CDR3 nucleotides are TGTGCCAGCGGACAGGGTTACTATGGCTACACCTTC. Residues: CASGQGYYGYTF. The gene calls are TRBV12-3 or TRBV12-4 and TRBJ1-2, with 8 bases that match TRBD1. The CDR3 has 12 amino acids. The J segment lost 3 bases and the V segment lost 8 bases, leaving 2 bases of the junction unmatched.

This chain uses TRBV6-2 or TRBV6-3 with TRBJ2-1; a weak D match, TRBD2 (6 bases). Trimming took 0 bases from V and 8 from J, leaving 14 bases between them. The germline V gene has CDR1 MNHEY and CDR2 SVGEGT. The CDR3 covers 15 residues. CDR3 sequence reads: CASSYSRLANDEQFF. The CDR3 DNA sequence: TGTGCCAGCAGTTACTCTAGGCTAGCGAACGATGAGCAGTTCTTC.

This clone was picked up one time. This chain links TRBV30 with TRBJ1-6; TRBD1 might be the D (5 bases). V lost 5 bases and J 7 bases, leaving 12 bases between the germline ends. Germline V gene lookup returns CDR1 GTSNPN and CDR2 SVGIG (reference sequence). There are 13 residues in the CDR3. The CDR3, as DNA: TGTGCCTGGGCAGGGTATCGGAATTCACCCCTCCACTTT. Its translation: CAWAGYRNSPLHF.

The V call is TRBV6-2 or TRBV6-3, the J call TRBJ1-2, with D possibly being TRBD1 (5 bases). The CDR3 is made up of 14 amino acids. Trimming pared 2 bases from V and 6 bases from J, leaving 13 bases between. Germline CDR1 reads MNHEY; CDR2 reads SVGEGT. CDR3 region: CASSYRAGTDGYTF. CDR3 nucleotides: TGTGCCAGCAGTTACAGGGCGGGGACCGATGGCTACACCTTC.

This clone was counted once. The chain employs TRBV3-1 (or the pseudogene TRBV3-2) and TRBJ1-5; 8 nucleotides line up with TRBD1. Germline values: CDR1 LGHDT, CDR2 YNNKEL (reference sequence). J lost 5 bases, V lost 1 base, and 10 bases had no gene match. This CDR3 has 17 amino acids. The CDR3 DNA is TGTGCCAGCAGCCAAGGGACCGGACAGGGACGACATCAGCCCCAGCATTTT. It codes for CASSQGTGQGRHQPQHF.

This chain uses TRBV7-8 with TRBJ2-7; D gene ambiguous. The CDR3 length is 12 residues. Germline assignment: CDR1 SGHVS and CDR2 FQNEAQ. V lost 5 bases to trimming and J lost 0 bases, with 5 bases between them. CDR3 sequence reads: CASSPSSYEQYF. The DNA of the CDR3 is TGTGCCAGCAGCCCGAGCTCCTACGAGCAGTACTTC. Full variable domain (missing parts from reference TRBV7-8 and TRBJ2-7): GAGVSQSPRYKVAKRGQDVALRCDPISGHVSLFWYQQALGQGPEFLTYFQNEAQLDKSGLPSDRFFAERPEGSVSTLKIQRTQQEDSAVYLCASSPSSYEQYFGPGTRLTVT.

The J gene is TRBJ2-1, the V gene TRBV3-1 (or the pseudogene TRBV3-2); perhaps TRBD1 as D (6 bases). The CDR3 totals 16 residues. Trimming removed 0 bases from V and 0 bases from J, with 9 bases in between. The germline CDR1 and CDR2 sequences are LGHDT and YNNKEL (reference sequence). The CDR3, as DNA: TGTGCCAGCAGCCAAGATTGGACAGCCTCCTACAATGAGCAGTTCTTC. Translating gives CASSQDWTASYNEQFF.

This chain connects TRBV7-8 to TRBJ1-6; the D gene is possibly TRBD1 (6 bases). Trimming stripped 6 bases from V and 0 bases from J, with 12 bases between. The CDR3 is 16 residues long. CDR1 and CDR2 (germline): SGHVS, FQNEAQ. CDR3 DNA: TGTGCCAGCAGGCTCGACAGGAGCTCCTATAATTCACCCCTCCACTTT. This translates into CASRLDRSSYNSPLHF.

The chain couples TRBV4-2 to TRBJ1-4, with a weak D call TRBD1 (6 bases). Trimming left V 5 bases short and J 6 bases short, with 19 bases between. Germline CDR1 reads LGHNA; CDR2 reads YNFKEQ. This CDR3 region has 16 residues. CDR3 sequence (DNA): TGTGCCAGCAGCTGGGGGCAAGCAGCCTCAGATGAAAAACTGTTTTTT. As protein: CASSWGQAASDEKLFF.

The chain links TRBV5-1 to TRBJ2-2, with D tentatively TRBD1 (5 bases). V lost 0 bases, J lost 4 bases, and 10 bases lay in between. The CDR3 is 15 residues long. In germline, CDR1 is SGHRS, CDR2 YFSETQ. The CDR3 sequence: CASSLAEGVTGELFF. The CDR3 region has the DNA TGCGCCAGCAGCTTGGCCGAAGGGGTCACCGGGGAGCTGTTTTTT. Using reference TRBV5-1 and TRBJ2-2 for the parts outside the CDR3, the full variable domain is KAGVTQTPRYLIKTRGQQVTLSCSPISGHRSVSWYQQTPGQGLQFLFEYFSETQRNKGNFPGRFSGRQFSNSRSEMNVSTLELGDSALYLCASSLAEGVTGELFFGEGSRLTVL.

V is TRBV7-2 and J is TRBJ1-6; D possibly corresponds to TRBD1 (6 bases). Germline lookup yields CDR1 SGHTA and CDR2 FQGNSA. The CDR3 contains 14 residues. V lost 2 bases to trimming and J lost 14 bases, with 16 bases between them. CDR3 amino acids: CASSLRKGDVTLHF. The CDR3 DNA reads TGTGCCAGCAGCTTACGAAAGGGGGATGTCACCCTCCACTTT.

The V gene is TRBV24-1, the J gene TRBJ2-1; no clear D. The CDR3 spans 13 residues. With 5 bases removed from V and 4 bases from J, the gap between germline ends came to 8 bases. CDR1 and CDR2 from the germline V gene are KGHDR and SFDVKD. CDR3 amino acids: CATSGTRYNEQFF. The CDR3 bases are TGTGCCACCAGTGGTACACGTTACAATGAGCAGTTCTTC.

The chain is built from TRBV19 and TRBJ1-5, with TRBD1 identical over 10 bases. CDR3 length: 16 residues. Germline V lookup: CDR1 LNHDA, CDR2 SQIVND (reference sequence). The V and J ends lost 5 bases and 5 bases, in that order; junction bases with no gene match: 9. In DNA, the CDR3 is TGTGCCAGTAGTCCCCGGGACAGGGGAAGTTATCAGCCCCAGCATTTT. As protein: CASSPRDRGSYQPQHF.

This chain uses TRBV30 with TRBJ1-2; a weak D match, TRBD1 (6 bases). Trimming removed 3 bases at V and 7 bases at J, with 18 bases between. The germline V gene encodes CDR1 GTSNPN and CDR2 SVGIG (reference sequence). The length of the CDR3 is 14 residues. The CDR3: CAWSPPGGGGGYTF. CDR3 DNA: TGTGCCTGGAGCCCCCCGGGCGGGGGCGGTGGCTACACCTTC.

This chain uses TRBV4-3 with TRBJ1-1; TRBD1 might be the D (5 bases). V was pared by 4 bases and J by 7 bases, with 13 bases between. The germline CDR1 and CDR2 sequences are LGHNA and YSLEER. The CDR3 runs to 13 residues. CDR3 sequence: CASSPDRGDEAFF. As DNA, the CDR3 is TGCGCCAGCAGCCCCGACCGGGGGGATGAAGCTTTCTTT.